The rows below give T cell receptor beta chains drawn from one sample of a study of blood T cell repertoires in COVID-19. Using immunoSEQ multiplex PCR, the repertoire was profiled, and TCRdb retains in-frame clones only, with some absent. The sample has around 310,000 clones, about 89% seen once. The sequenced material came from PBMCs or T cells enriched from blood (not recorded which). The receptors stem from a woman in her 40s who had recovered from COVID-19. The CDR3 runs from the conserved cysteine through the conserved F or W. A D gene is named only where the DNA matches it firmly. Rows may omit the clone size; those that give it use once, few, many or a size class.

D gene	V gene	clone size	J gene	CDR3 protein	CDR3 DNA
TRBD1	TRBV5-4	-	TRBJ1-6	CASSEGQRGVLLHF	TGTGCCAGCAGCGAGGGACAGCGTGGTGTTCTCCTCCACTTT
-	TRBV11-3	-	TRBJ2-1	CASSGSSNEQFF	TGTGCCAGCAGCGGGAGTAGCAATGAGCAGTTCTTC
-	TRBV28	-	TRBJ2-3	CASSLLGVHTQYF	TGTGCCAGCAGCCTGCTAGGTGTACATACGCAGTATTTT
-	TRBV5-5	-	TRBJ1-4	CASSLLQIYEKLFF	TGTGCCAGCAGCTTGTTACAGATCTACGAAAAACTGTTTTTT
TRBD2	TRBV4-1	-	TRBJ2-3	CASSQVDSGRTDTQYF	TGCGCCAGCAGCCAAGTGGATAGCGGGAGAACTGATACGCAGTATTTT
TRBD2	TRBV7-2	-	TRBJ2-3	CASKRGDSTDTQYF	TGTGCCAGCAAACGGGGGGATAGCACAGATACGCAGTATTTT
TRBD2	TRBV15	-	TRBJ2-3	CATSSEPGLADPEADTQYF	TGTGCCACCAGCAGTGAGCCGGGACTAGCGGACCCGGAGGCAGATACGCAGTATTTT
TRBD1	TRBV19	-	TRBJ1-3	CASSSRTGVAGNTIYF	TGTGCCAGTAGTTCTCGGACAGGGGTAGCTGGAAACACCATATATTTT
TRBD2	TRBV5-1	-	TRBJ2-5	CASSPLQGGQETQYF	TGCGCCAGCAGCCCCCTGCAGGGAGGGCAAGAGACCCAGTACTTC
TRBD2	TRBV7-3	-	TRBJ2-1	CASSLSGSGGQNEQFF	TGTGCCAGCAGCTTATCGGGTAGCGGGGGCCAGAATGAGCAGTTCTTC
TRBD1	TRBV24-1	-	TRBJ2-5	CATRGDRETQYF	TGTGCCACCAGGGGGGACAGAGAGACCCAGTACTTC
-	TRBV2	-	TRBJ2-5	CASSEVVETQYF	TGTGCCAGCAGTGAAGTCGTAGAGACCCAGTACTTC
TRBD1	TRBV3-1/TRBV3-2	-	TRBJ1-2	CASSQVRDSGYTF	TGTGCCAGCAGCCAGGTCCGGGACAGTGGCTACACCTTC
TRBD2	TRBV7-9	-	TRBJ2-1	CASSFTSGGLNEQFF	TGTGCCAGCAGCTTTACTAGCGGGGGCTTGAATGAGCAGTTCTTC
TRBD1	TRBV5-1	-	TRBJ2-5	CASSLEQGVHYF	TGCGCCAGCAGCTTGGAGCAGGGGGTACATTACTTC
TRBD1	TRBV4-2	-	TRBJ2-4	CASSHQPGQGASEAKNIQYF	TGTGCCAGCAGCCACCAGCCGGGACAGGGGGCGAGTGAAGCCAAAAACATTCAGTACTTC
TRBD1	TRBV19	-	TRBJ2-7	CASRNIGTGDSEQYF	TGTGCCAGTAGGAACATAGGGACAGGGGACTCCGAGCAGTACTTC
-	TRBV9	-	TRBJ2-1	CASSAIQGVNEQFF	TGTGCCAGCAGCGCAATCCAAGGGGTAAATGAGCAGTTCTTC
TRBD2	TRBV13	-	TRBJ2-3	CASSPRGGRSTDTQYF	TGTGCCAGCAGCCCGCGGGGCGGGAGAAGCACAGATACGCAGTATTTT
TRBD1	TRBV30	-	TRBJ1-4	CAWSAWTGNEKLFF	TGTGCCTGGAGTGCCTGGACAGGAAATGAAAAACTGTTTTTT
-	TRBV7-8	few	TRBJ2-3	CASSLYKNTDTQYF	TGTGCCAGCAGCTTATACAAGAACACAGATACGCAGTATTTT
TRBD1	TRBV5-1	-	TRBJ1-1	CASSSTSTGLTEAFF	TGCGCCAGCAGCTCGACATCGACAGGGCTCACTGAAGCTTTCTTT
-	TRBV7-3	-	TRBJ1-2	CASSRDSGNGDGYTF	TGTGCCAGCAGCCGCGATTCCGGGAACGGCGATGGCTACACCTTC
TRBD1	TRBV3-1/TRBV3-2	-	TRBJ2-7	CASSSPPPGQAYEQYF	TGTGCCAGCAGCTCTCCACCCCCGGGACAGGCCTACGAGCAGTACTTC
TRBD1	TRBV7-3	few	TRBJ2-2	CASGGQGAGELFF	TGTGCCAGCGGGGGACAGGGGGCCGGGGAGCTGTTTTTT
-	TRBV6-6	-	TRBJ2-6	CASSPRGATSGANVLTF	TGTGCCAGCAGTCCCCGGGGAGCTACCTCTGGGGCCAACGTCCTGACTTTC
TRBD1	TRBV12-5	-	TRBJ1-2	CASGLAPGQVYGYTF	TGTGCTAGTGGTTTGGCCCCGGGACAGGTCTATGGCTACACCTTC
TRBD1	TRBV5-1	-	TRBJ1-2	CASSVTGDNDYGYTF	TGCGCCAGCAGCGTTACAGGGGATAACGACTATGGCTACACCTTC
TRBD2	TRBV28	-	TRBJ2-1	CAGTSQKGEQFF	TGTGCCGGGACTAGTCAAAAGGGTGAGCAGTTCTTC
TRBD2	TRBV27	-	TRBJ2-1	CASSFDSGGLNEQFF	TGTGCCAGCAGTTTCGATAGCGGGGGCCTCAATGAGCAGTTCTTC
-	TRBV6-2/TRBV6-3	few	TRBJ1-2	CASSYGGPEATF	TGTGCCAGCAGTTACGGCGGCCCAGAGGCCACCTTC
-	TRBV5-1	-	TRBJ1-1	CASSRRDSNQAFF	TGCGCCAGCAGCCGCCGGGACTCGAACCAAGCTTTCTTT
TRBD2	TRBV2	-	TRBJ2-3	CASSVLAGRGGTDTQYF	TGTGCCAGCAGTGTTTTAGCGGGACGAGGGGGCACAGATACGCAGTATTTT
TRBD1	TRBV6-6	-	TRBJ1-2	CASTLGQGAYGYTF	TGTGCCAGCACCCTAGGACAGGGGGCCTATGGCTACACCTTC
TRBD2	TRBV20-1	-	TRBJ2-1	CSASGLAGEVVEQFF	TGCAGTGCTAGTGGGCTAGCGGGAGAAGTGGTTGAGCAGTTCTTC
TRBD2	TRBV5-1	once	TRBJ2-3	CASSLTSGGAIWTDTQYF	TGCGCCAGCAGCTTGACTAGCGGGGGGGCCATTTGGACAGATACGCAGTATTTT
TRBD2	TRBV11-3	once	TRBJ2-2	CASSLREGPGGELFF	TGTGCCAGCAGCTTACGGGAGGGCCCCGGCGGGGAGCTGTTTTTT
-	TRBV5-4	-	TRBJ1-6	CASSRAGDSPLHF	TGTGCCAGCAGTCGGGCAGGGGATTCACCCCTCCACTTT
TRBD1	TRBV2	-	TRBJ1-1	CASREGQAEAFF	TGTGCCAGCAGGGAAGGACAGGCTGAAGCTTTCTTT
-	TRBV4-3	-	TRBJ1-1	CASSQKGGGGGTEAFF	TGCGCCAGCAGCCAAAAGGGGGGAGGGGGAGGAACTGAAGCTTTCTTT
-	TRBV28	-	TRBJ2-7	CASSAHSPDSYEQYF	TGTGCCAGCAGCGCTCACAGCCCTGACTCCTACGAGCAGTACTTC
-	TRBV29-1	-	TRBJ1-2	CSVEDLFRFGYGYTF	TGCAGCGTTGAAGACCTCTTCAGGTTTGGCTATGGCTACACCTTC
-	TRBV7-2	once	TRBJ2-5	CASRRAETQYF	TGTGCCAGCCGCCGCGCGGAGACCCAGTACTTC
TRBD1	TRBV5-4	few	TRBJ2-1	CASSLDVGTGNEQFF	TGTGCCAGCAGCTTGGATGTTGGGACAGGGAATGAGCAGTTCTTC